This T cell receptor (beta chain) originates from a study of CD8 T cells in ankylosing spondylitis. Overall study findings and caveats: Both synovial fluid and blood in reactive arthritis had previously been reported to carry some motif variants. Disease-linked clones were CD8+ and relatively rare in peripheral blood.

Quantitative 5'-RACE with molecular barcodes was used to make the TCR beta libraries. TCRdb called the 5' RACE reads again in MiXCR, with one record for every CDR3 protein. This sample has under 85,000 distinct CDR3 sequences, with roughly 5% found just once. Germline V gene lookup returns CDR1 SGHTA and CDR2 FQGNSA. Trimming pared 2 bases from V and 0 bases from J, leaving 6 bases between. This CDR3 has 14 residues. This clonotype was counted a few times. The antigen is unknown. The V call is TRBV7-2, the J call TRBJ2-3, with TRBD2 as a possible D gene (5 bases). Sequenced sample: blood, either unsorted or a sorted T cell fraction (not recorded which). This receptor was taken from a male donor with ankylosing spondylitis or in good health (not recorded which). The CDR3: CASSLSGSTDTQYF. CDR3 nucleotide sequence: TGTGCCAGCAGCTTATCGGGGAGCACAGATACGCAGTATTTT. Complete variable domain (other parts from reference TRBV7-2 and TRBJ2-3): GAGVSQSPSNKVTEKGKDVELRCDPISGHTALYWYRQSLGQGLEFLIYFQGNSAPDKSGLPSDRFSAERTGGSVSTLTIQRTQQEDSAVYLCASSLSGSTDTQYFGPGTRLTVL.